The clone carrying this T cell receptor beta chain was seen a single time. The antigen is not known. MiXCR, applied by TCRdb to the 5' RACE reads, yields one record per CDR3 protein. In the table there are 300,000 to 400,000 distinct CDR3 sequences, roughly 20% of which are singletons. In germline, CDR1 is GTSNPN, CDR2 SVGIG (reference sequence). The CDR3 totals 15 residues. The V gene end was trimmed by 6 bases and the J gene end by 3 bases; junction bases not matched to a gene: 9. The data belong to a study of CD8 T cells in ankylosing spondylitis. Study-level points and caveats: The study identified a TCR beta motif of under ten highly homologous variants that appeared characteristic of ankylosing spondylitis blood. Earlier authors reported some of these motif variants in reactive arthritis synovial fluid and blood.

This receptor was obtained from a male donor with ankylosing spondylitis or in good health (not recorded which). The chain links TRBV30 to TRBJ2-1, with TRBD2 matching over 9 bases. The material sequenced was blood, either unsorted or a sorted T cell fraction (not recorded which). The CDR3 DNA sequence: TGTGCCTGTGCGGGTGTAGCGGGGGACTACAATGAGCAGTTCTTC. Translated: CACAGVAGDYNEQFF.